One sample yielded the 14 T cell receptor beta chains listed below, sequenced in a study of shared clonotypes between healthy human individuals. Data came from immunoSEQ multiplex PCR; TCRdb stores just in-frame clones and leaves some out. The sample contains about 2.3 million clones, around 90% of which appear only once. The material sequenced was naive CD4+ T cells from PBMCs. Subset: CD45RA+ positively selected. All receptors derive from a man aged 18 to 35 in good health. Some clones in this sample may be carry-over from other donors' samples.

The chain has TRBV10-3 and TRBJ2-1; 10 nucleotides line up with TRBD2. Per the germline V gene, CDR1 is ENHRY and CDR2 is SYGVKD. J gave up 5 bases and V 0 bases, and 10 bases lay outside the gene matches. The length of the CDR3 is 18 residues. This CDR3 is CAISESRTSGLNDNEQFF. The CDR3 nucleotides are TGTGCCATCAGTGAGTCCCGGACTAGCGGTCTTAACGACAATGAGCAGTTCTTC.

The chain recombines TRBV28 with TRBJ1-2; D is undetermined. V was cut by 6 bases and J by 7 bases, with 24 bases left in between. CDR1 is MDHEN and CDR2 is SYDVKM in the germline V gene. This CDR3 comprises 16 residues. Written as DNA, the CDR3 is TGTGCCAGCAGACCCGAGCCACAGTTGGGGTTGGGTGGCTACACCTTC. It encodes CASRPEPQLGLGGYTF.

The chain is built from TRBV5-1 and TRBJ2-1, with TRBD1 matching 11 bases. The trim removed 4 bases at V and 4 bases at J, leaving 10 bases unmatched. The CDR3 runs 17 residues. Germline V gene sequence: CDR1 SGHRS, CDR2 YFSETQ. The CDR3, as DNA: TGCGCCAGCAGCCTCGGCTTCGGGACAGGGGGTTACAATGAGCAGTTCTTC. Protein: CASSLGFGTGGYNEQFF.

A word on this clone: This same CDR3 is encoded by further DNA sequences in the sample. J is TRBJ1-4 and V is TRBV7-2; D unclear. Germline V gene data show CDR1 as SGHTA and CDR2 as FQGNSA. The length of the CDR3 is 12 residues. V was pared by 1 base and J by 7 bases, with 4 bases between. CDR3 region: CASSLVGEKLFF. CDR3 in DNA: TGTGCCAGCAGCTTAGTGGGTGAAAAACTGTTTTTT.

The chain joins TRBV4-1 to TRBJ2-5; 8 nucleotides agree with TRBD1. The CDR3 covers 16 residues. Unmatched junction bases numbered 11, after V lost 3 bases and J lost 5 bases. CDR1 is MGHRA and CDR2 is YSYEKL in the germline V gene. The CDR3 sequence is CASSQGAGGVWETQYF. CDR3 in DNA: TGCGCCAGCAGCCAGGGGGCAGGGGGCGTGTGGGAGACCCAGTACTTC.

CDR3 residues: CAVITSGNKHPYQETQYF. CDR3 in DNA: TGTGCCGTAATAACCAGCGGGAATAAGCACCCGTACCAAGAGACCCAGTACTTC. V and J are TRBV2 and TRBJ2-5; the match to TRBD2 covers 7 bases. V shed 11 bases, J shed 0 bases, and the junction held 21 bases outside the gene matches. Looked up from germline, CDR1 is SNHLY and CDR2 is FYNNEI. There are 18 residues in the CDR3.

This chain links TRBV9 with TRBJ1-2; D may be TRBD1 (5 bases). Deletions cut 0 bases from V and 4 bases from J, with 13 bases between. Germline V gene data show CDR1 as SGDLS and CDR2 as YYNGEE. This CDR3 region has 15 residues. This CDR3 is CASSVAPGQGYGYTF. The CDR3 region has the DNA TGTGCCAGCAGCGTAGCCCCAGGGCAGGGCTATGGCTACACCTTC.

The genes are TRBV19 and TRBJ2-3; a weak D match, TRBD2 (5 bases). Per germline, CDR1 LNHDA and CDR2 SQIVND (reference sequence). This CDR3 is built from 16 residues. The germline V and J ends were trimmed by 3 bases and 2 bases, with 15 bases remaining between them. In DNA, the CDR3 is TGTGCCAGTAGTATCCGACCGGGATGGGCCACAGATACGCAGTATTTT. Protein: CASSIRPGWATDTQYF.

CDR3 amino acids: CASSLNQESRGYTF. The CDR3 DNA reads TGTGCCAGCAGTTTAAATCAGGAGTCAAGGGGCTACACCTTC. The V gene is TRBV28, the J gene TRBJ1-2, with D hard to call. Germline loops: CDR1 MDHEN, CDR2 SYDVKM. V lost 2 bases and J lost 8, with 15 bases in between. CDR3 length: 14 amino acids.

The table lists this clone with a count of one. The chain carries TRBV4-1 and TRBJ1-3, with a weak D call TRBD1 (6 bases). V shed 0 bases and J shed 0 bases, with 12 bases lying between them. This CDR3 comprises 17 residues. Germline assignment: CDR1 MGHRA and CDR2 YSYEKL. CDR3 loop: CASSQDWTDSSGNTIYF. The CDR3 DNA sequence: TGCGCCAGCAGCCAAGATTGGACAGACAGCTCTGGAAACACCATATATTTT.

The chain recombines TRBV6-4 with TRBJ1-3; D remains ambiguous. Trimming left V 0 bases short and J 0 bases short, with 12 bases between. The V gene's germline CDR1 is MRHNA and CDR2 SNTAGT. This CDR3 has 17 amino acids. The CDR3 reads CASSDSRTFYSGNTIYF. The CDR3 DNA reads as TGTGCCAGCAGTGACTCCAGGACTTTCTACTCTGGAAACACCATATATTTT.

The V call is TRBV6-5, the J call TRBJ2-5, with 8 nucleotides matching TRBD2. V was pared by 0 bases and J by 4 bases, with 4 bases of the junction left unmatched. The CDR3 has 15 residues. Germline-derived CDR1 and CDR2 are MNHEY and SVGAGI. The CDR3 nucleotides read TGTGCCAGCAGTTACTCGAGTCTAGCGGGAGAGACCCAGTACTTC. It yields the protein CASSYSSLAGETQYF.

CDR3 bases: TGTGCCAGCAGCTTGTTAAGACCGGATGAGCAGTTCTTC. The encoded protein is CASSLLRPDEQFF. The chain combines TRBV5-6 with TRBJ2-1; D uncertain. Trimming left V 1 base short and J 8 bases short, with 10 bases between. CDR1 and CDR2 (germline): SGHDT, YYEEEE. The CDR3 contains 13 residues.

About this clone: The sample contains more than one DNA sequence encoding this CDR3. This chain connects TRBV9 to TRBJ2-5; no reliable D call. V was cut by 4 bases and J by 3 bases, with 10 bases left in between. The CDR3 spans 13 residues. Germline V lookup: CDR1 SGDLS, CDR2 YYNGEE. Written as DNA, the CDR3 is TGTGCCAGCAGCCCACACCTCGAAGAGACCCAGTACTTC. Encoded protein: CASSPHLEETQYF. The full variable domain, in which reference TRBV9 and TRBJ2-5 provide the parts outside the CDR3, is DSGVTQTPKHLITATGQRVTLRCSPRSGDLSVYWYQQSLDQGLQFLIQYYNGEERAKGNILERFSAQQFPDLHSELNLSSLELGDSALYFCASSPHLEETQYFGPGTRLLVL.